This T cell receptor (beta chain) was identified during a study of cytomegalovirus exposure and HLA in healthy donors (dated by TCRdb to about 2017). In the study overall: An earlier analysis of approximately 640 of the donors reported 250 to 300 Gb of sequence data and approximately 110 million unique TCR beta sequences from 150 million to 200 million T cells. An early release covering roughly 640 HLA-typed donors comprised about 290 gigabases of sequencing data and approximately 85 million unique TCR sequences. Of the approximately 400 genotyped donors, 80% to 90% were placed in the genetic ancestry cluster associated with self-reported Caucasian donors. The aim of the study was to test whether cataloging public T cell receptors could identify signatures of past pathogen exposure. Using immunosequencing, the study profiled T cell repertoires from about 620 subjects and related those repertoires to cytomegalovirus serostatus. A separate validation cohort of roughly 130 different subjects was used in addition to the approximately 610-subject first cohort. High-throughput TCR immunosequencing, statistical association of individual TCRs with disease status, and machine learning were combined to predict cytomegalovirus infection status. A later analysis re-analyzed previously published TCR beta repertoires from roughly 600 donors and added high-resolution HLA genotyping to study TCR occurrence patterns. The later analysis used no new phenotypic data to find candidate immune exposures, relying instead on TCR beta sequences and their occurrence across donors. In an earlier analysis of 500 to 650 of the donors, high-throughput TCR beta sequencing was used to judge whether each TCR beta V gene segment behaved as functional or pseudogenic. Donor age, sex, ethnicity and CMV serostatus were compiled alongside the repertoire data. Genome-wide SNP genotypes for about 65% of the 666 donors were used in a later genetic analysis, which treated that subset as a discovery cohort. Every repertoire in the discovery cohort had been generated on one and the same sequencing platform. HLA typing included class I and class II loci at four-digit resolution. The number of typed donors differed by locus: about 629-630 for A, B, C, DRB1 and DQB1; approximately 540 for DQA1; 606 for DPA1; and around 450 for DPB1. Because of strong linkage in the cohort, five DR-DQ haplotypes were treated as single units for association and clustering. Among around 400 genotyped donors of the cohort, an average of around 220,000 unique TCR beta nucleotide sequences was sequenced per donor, of which roughly 17% were non-productive.

The cohort consisted of fewer than 700 healthy bone marrow donors. All cohort members were sampled while nominally healthy, although unrecorded immune exposures were likely present. The donor was CMV seropositive and belonged to the group of 250 to 300 seropositive cohort members. A peripheral blood sample was provided by each donor, and peripheral blood mononuclear cells were used for TCR beta sequencing. Genomic DNA extraction from the blood cell samples was performed with the Qiagen DNeasy Blood Extraction Kit. Library preparation employed the immunoSEQ multiplex PCR assay. For the multiplex PCR, a mixture combining 60 forward primers for TCR Vbeta segments and 13 reverse primers for TCR Jbeta segments was used. A multiplex PCR assay on genomic DNA amplified the CDR3 region of rearranged TCR beta genes. On the Illumina HiSeq System, the amplified TCR beta libraries were sequenced as 87-base-pair reads. The authors processed their data as follows. A later analysis tallied 75 million to 85 million unique TCR beta chains across the 700 or so repertoires, and some 10 million of those chains were shared by two or more donors. To remove PCR and sequencing errors, raw reads were error-corrected and collapsed into unique sequences using a nearest-neighbor algorithm that merged closely related sequences. To assign V, D and J gene segments, CDR3 sequences were aligned to IMGT reference sequences. For a sequence to be retained, at least a six-nucleotide match to both a V gene segment and a J gene segment was required. Rearrangements were classified as productive when the CDR3 lacked stop codons and remained in frame with V and J, and all other rearrangements were classified as non-productive. CDR3 was defined by IMGT convention, running from the second conserved V-encoded cysteine to the conserved J-encoded phenylalanine. The earlier analysis of a few hundred of the donors excluded sequences that lacked an unambiguous match to a single V gene segment. An earlier analysis of a few hundred of the donors called V segments functional above 56.7% productive rearrangements and segregating when the between-donor standard deviation exceeded 5%. A statistical classification framework was built to diagnose cytomegalovirus status from the catalog of TCR beta chain sequences. A later analysis assigned V and J genes by comparing TCR nucleotide sequences with IMGT/GENE-DB human TR gene sequences. Using the TCRdist pipeline, a later analysis assigned CDR3 sequences along with most-parsimonious VDJ recombination scenarios. In a later analysis, each TCR beta chain was defined by its CDR3 amino acid sequence together with its V-gene family, and reads without a unique V-gene family were excluded. In a later analysis, 450 to 600 highly shared, low-generation-probability nucleotide sequences were removed to address suspected cross-contamination and a sequencing artifact. In a later analysis, a clonal expansion index was calculated for each public chain from normalized within-repertoire ranks of inferred template counts. Generation probabilities in a later analysis came from a VDJ recombination model fitted to out-of-frame rearrangements, and those results were checked against IGoR. Hypergeometric tests were used in a later analysis to score TCR-TCR, TCR-HLA and TCR-CMV co-occurrence, with a repertoire-size bias correction applied to the TCR pairs. False discovery rates were estimated in a later analysis by permuting HLA or CMV assignments 20 times. In a later analysis, co-occurring TCRs were grouped with DBSCAN, and TCRdist sequence similarity was added when clustering was performed within HLA-allele-positive subsets. For co-occurrence clustering, repertoires with fewer than 30,000 or more than 120,000 public chains were excluded, along with 5 or 6 repertoires with anomalous nucleotide sharing. The table comes from immuneACCESS by way of TCRdb, which keeps in-frame sequences with V and J called. Part of the clones is missing from these tables; in studies checked, under half for an unresolved V gene and the rest for unknown reasons. The V and J calls and clone size are taken from that table; D and trimming were inferred from the DNA. This sample is represented by about 240,000 clones; 82% of them were singletons. In total, the top ten clones hold around 5.7% of the sample.

The germline V gene sets CDR1 to SGHDT and CDR2 to YYEEEE. The CDR3 starts with the cysteine, ends with the phenylalanine, and has 14 residues. Only the CDR3 region is kept as DNA, spanning 42 bases read in frame from base 1. V sheds 2 bases and J sheds 6 bases, leaving 11 bases between their ends. Broad study findings and their caveats: V-gene and J-gene trimming of TCR beta chains was associated with a missense DCLRE1C variant in a later genetic analysis, and the association was replicated in an independent cohort. A later analysis associated 15,000 or so TCR beta sequences with specific HLA alleles at a false discovery rate of 0.05. Some IMGT-functional V segments, including TRBV6-2 and TRBV6-3, could not be distinguished by the 87-base-pair reads and were therefore excluded. A later analysis found that TCR association rates varied across HLA loci, with DRB1 alleles showing the most associated TCRs and HLA-C alleles the fewest. It was suggested by the authors that the approach could potentially be generalized to other disease states and immunological phenotypes. The only immune exposure information available for the cohort was CMV serostatus. Broadly in line with IMGT annotations, most TCR beta V segments showed up in productive rearrangements about 90% or about 30% of the time in an earlier analysis of under 700 of the donors. Sequencing depth was assumed to be roughly uniform across donors in the presence/absence analyses, though that assumption may not hold. Compared with the approximately 670-donor mean, donors in an Asian-associated ancestry cluster had fewer N-insertions in productive TCRs, according to a later genetic analysis. According to a later analysis, parvovirus B19, influenza, CMV and Epstein-Barr virus appeared linked to several top co-occurrence clusters. This cohort had only TCR beta chains sequenced, and the lack of alpha or paired-chain data limited which features could be detected. Because HLA typing was unavailable for some donors at each locus, only the typed subset was used in association tests. Linkage disequilibrium might explain the correlated functional status among segregating V segments, but an unknown experimental factor could not be excluded. In a later analysis, HLA-associated TCR beta chains were found to be more clonally expanded and to have lower generation probabilities than equally common non-associated chains. A few of the identified cytomegalovirus-associated TCR beta chains were confirmed in vitro to be specific for cytomegalovirus antigens. Cytomegalovirus status was reported to be diagnosed by the classifier with high specificity and sensitivity in both the original and validation cohorts. A further reported finding was that TCR beta sequences accurately predicted the HLA-A and HLA-B alleles for most subjects in the first cohort. When HLA alleles, especially DR and DQ, strongly co-occurred, attributing TCR associations to individual alleles was difficult. Most TCR sequences were seen in very few donors, while some public TCRs were found in many individuals. The earlier analysis of around 600 of the donors excluded 15 to 20 rarely observed V segments, including chromosome 9 orphons, because counts were too low. The study gave a list of 150 to 200 TCR beta chains associated with cytomegalovirus. A later analysis found that most CMV-associated TCR beta chains appeared HLA-restricted, with HLA associations seemingly driven largely by CMV exposure. The sequencing pipeline was judged likely to have produced a cluster of highly shared sequence variants as a technical artifact.

As for this clone: Its recognized antigen is unknown. Base qualities are not at hand, and no much larger clone is one base apart.

In this chain, TRBV5-6 is recombined with TRBJ2-2; TRBD1 might be the D gene, on 6 matching bases. Sequenced sample: PBMCs. The origin of this receptor is a woman aged 40 to 50 in good health and CMV-seropositive. The nucleotide sequence is TGTGCCAGCAGCTTAGGGGGTCGGGCCGGGGAGCTGTTTTTT. This sequence encodes CASSLGGRAGELFF.